This passage covers 19 T cell receptor beta chains from one sample sequenced in a study of blood T cell repertoires in COVID-19. The table came from immunoSEQ multiplex PCR; TCRdb's copy has only in-frame clones and leaves some out. The sample consists of roughly 300,000 clones, around 87% of them appearing once. Sample: peripheral blood. The receptor set was obtained from a woman aged 45-65 years who had recovered from COVID-19.

In DNA, the CDR3 is TGTGCCGGTAGCGGGAGTTGGCCCGGGGAGCTGTTTTTT. This encodes CAGSGSWPGELFF. The V call is TRBV28, the J call TRBJ2-2; 9 bases are a match to TRBD2. This CDR3 region has 13 residues. The V gene end was trimmed by 11 bases and the J gene end by 6 bases; junction bases not matched to a gene: 7. In germline, CDR1 is MDHEN, CDR2 SYDVKM.

The chain employs TRBV11-2 and TRBJ2-5; 8 nucleotides match TRBD2. The CDR3 extends over 14 amino acids. J gave up 4 bases and V 5 bases, and 6 bases lay outside the gene matches. Germline CDR1 is SGHAT and CDR2 is FQNNGV. CDR3: CASSIRGGGETQYF. The CDR3 nucleotides read TGTGCCAGCAGCATCCGGGGGGGCGGAGAGACCCAGTACTTC.

The gene calls are TRBV5-1 and TRBJ2-7; 7 bases are a match to TRBD1. V lost 3 bases and J lost 5; bases outside the gene matches: 11. Per the germline V gene, CDR1 is SGHRS and CDR2 is YFSETQ. CDR3 size: 15 residues. The chain's CDR3 is CASSYRQGPSDEQYF. The CDR3 DNA follows: TGCGCCAGCAGCTATCGACAGGGACCGTCCGACGAGCAGTACTTC. The variable domain in full, with the rest retrieved from reference TRBV5-1 and TRBJ2-7, is KAGVTQTPRYLIKTRGQQVTLSCSPISGHRSVSWYQQTPGQGLQFLFEYFSETQRNKGNFPGRFSGRQFSNSRSEMNVSTLELGDSALYLCASSYRQGPSDEQYFGPGTRLTVT.

The table lists this clone with a few counts. The V and J genes are TRBV5-1 and TRBJ1-3, with D tentatively TRBD1 (5 bases). Germline V gene data show CDR1 as SGHRS and CDR2 as YFSETQ. V was clipped by 4 bases and J by 0 bases, with 17 bases between them. The CDR3 loop spans 17 amino acids. CDR3 bases: TGCGCCAGCAGCCCTATTACGCAGGGCCCCTCTGGAAACACCATATATTTT. Amino acids: CASSPITQGPSGNTIYF.

This clone was counted between two and nine times. The gene calls are TRBV7-8 and TRBJ1-2; perhaps TRBD1 as D (6 bases). The CDR3 is 12 amino acids. Germline loops: CDR1 SGHVS, CDR2 FQNEAQ. V was pared by 2 bases and J by 8 bases, with 9 bases between. CDR3 sequence reads: CASSLSDRGYTF. As DNA, the CDR3 is TGTGCCAGCAGCTTATCCGACAGGGGCTACACCTTC.

The V gene is TRBV18, the J gene TRBJ1-4; 11 bases are shared with TRBD1. Germline V gene sequence: CDR1 KGHSH, CDR2 LQKENI. This CDR3 spans 17 amino acids. The V and J ends lost 4 bases and 7 bases, in that order; junction bases with no gene match: 11. The CDR3 nucleotides are TGTGCCAGCTCACACGCCGGACAGGGGGCACGTCGTGAAAAACTGTTTTTT. Its translation: CASSHAGQGARREKLFF.

J is TRBJ1-5 and V is TRBV28; D not certain. Between the trimmed V and J ends, which lost 5 bases and 3 bases, there was a span of 23 bases. The CDR3 covers 18 residues. Germline lookup yields CDR1 MDHEN and CDR2 SYDVKM. The CDR3 here is CASSPPRLGDRDNQPQHF. The CDR3 DNA reads as TGTGCCAGCAGTCCCCCTAGGCTCGGGGATAGAGACAATCAGCCCCAGCATTTT.

This clone was picked up one time. CDR3 in amino acids: CASGYEGNTEAFF. The CDR3 region has the DNA TGTGCCAGCGGCTACGAGGGGAACACTGAAGCTTTCTTT. The genes are TRBV4-2 and TRBJ1-1; D gene unclear. This CDR3 is 13 amino acids long. Trimming shortened V by 8 bases and J by 1 base, and 11 bases separated the two germline ends. The germline CDR1 and CDR2 sequences are LGHNA and YNFKEQ.

This clone has a handful of counts. The rearrangement joins TRBV4-1 to TRBJ2-3; D not resolved. The CDR3 runs to 14 residues. In germline, CDR1 is MGHRA, CDR2 YSYEKL. Trimming stripped 3 bases from V and 4 bases from J, with 11 bases between. The CDR3 DNA is TGCGCCAGCAGCCACCCGAGCGTACCAGATACGCAGTATTTT. This sequence encodes CASSHPSVPDTQYF.

V and J are TRBV10-1 and TRBJ2-2; TRBD2 might be the D (5 bases). The CDR3 is made up of 13 amino acids. V was pared by 6 bases and J by 5 bases, with 10 bases between. The germline V gene has CDR1 WNHNN and CDR2 SYGVQD (reference sequence). CDR3 DNA: TGCGCCAGCAGCGCGGGTCGTACCGGGGAGCTGTTTTTT. Translated, it gives CASSAGRTGELFF.

This rearrangement joins TRBV20-1 to TRBJ1-2; 7 bases are shared with TRBD1. Per the germline V gene, CDR1 is DFQATT and CDR2 is SNEGSKA (reference sequence). This CDR3 is 10 amino acids long. The CDR3 DNA is TGCACCTTGGGACAGAATGGCTACACCTTC. Its protein is CTLGQNGYTF.

V and J are TRBV5-1 and TRBJ1-6; 7 nucleotides line up with TRBD1. This CDR3 comprises 16 residues. Germline trimming cut 1 base from V and 9 bases from J; bases unmatched to any gene: 10. The V gene's germline CDR1 is SGHRS and CDR2 YFSETQ. In DNA form, the CDR3 reads TGCGCCAGCAGCTTGTACGCAGACAGGGCAACTTCACCCCTCCACTTT. Translated, it gives CASSLYADRATSPLHF. Drawing the rest from reference TRBV5-1 and TRBJ1-6, the complete variable domain is KAGVTQTPRYLIKTRGQQVTLSCSPISGHRSVSWYQQTPGQGLQFLFEYFSETQRNKGNFPGRFSGRQFSNSRSEMNVSTLELGDSALYLCASSLYADRATSPLHFGNGTRLTVT.

This chain links TRBV7-2 with TRBJ2-2; no definite D call. Trimming cost V 3 bases and J 6 bases, with 8 bases left between them. In germline, CDR1 is SGHTA, CDR2 FQGNSA. The CDR3 is made up of 13 amino acids. CDR3 sequence: CASSFVQAGELFF. CDR3 DNA sequence: TGTGCCAGCAGCTTTGTTCAGGCCGGGGAGCTGTTTTTT.

This rearrangement joins TRBV7-3 to TRBJ2-2; D is unresolved. CDR3 length: 13 residues. Germline V gene lookup returns CDR1 SGHTA and CDR2 FQGTGA. Trimming pared 8 bases from V and 6 bases from J, leaving 13 bases between. This chain's CDR3 is CASRIEVSGELFF. CDR3 nucleotides: TGTGCCAGCCGGATTGAGGTCTCCGGGGAGCTGTTTTTT. Looking up the rest from reference TRBV7-3 and TRBJ2-2 gives the full variable domain: GAGVSQTPSNKVTEKGKYVELRCDPISGHTALYWYRQSLGQGPEFLIYFQGTGAADDSGLPNDRFFAVRPEGSVSTLKIQRTERGDSAVYLCASRIEVSGELFFGEGSRLTVL.

The chain combines TRBV7-6 with TRBJ2-7; possible D gene TRBD2, 5 bases. Germline values: CDR1 SGHVS, CDR2 FNYEAQ. The CDR3 totals 14 residues. Trimming took 5 bases from V and 0 from J, leaving 11 bases between them. The CDR3 loop is CASSADWDSYEQYF. Here the CDR3 DNA reads TGTGCCAGCAGCGCGGACTGGGACTCCTACGAGCAGTACTTC. Full variable domain (remainder filled in from reference TRBV7-6 and TRBJ2-7): GAGVSQSPRYKVTKRGQDVALRCDPISGHVSLYWYRQALGQGPEFLTYFNYEAQQDKSGLPNDRFSAERPEGSISTLTIQRTEQRDSAMYRCASSADWDSYEQYFGPGTRLTVT.

This chain connects TRBV7-2 to TRBJ2-1, with D unclear. CDR1 and CDR2 from the germline V gene are SGHTA and FQGNSA. The CDR3 loop spans 15 amino acids. Trimming removed 2 bases at V and 9 bases at J, with 17 bases between. The CDR3 DNA follows: TGTGCCAGCAGCTTAAGGAGTAGCACGGCCGTTGAGCAGTTCTTC. Residues: CASSLRSSTAVEQFF.

The table lists this clone with a count of one. DNA for the CDR3: TGTGCCAGTAGTATAAGACTAGCGGGAGAAGCGCAGTTCTTC. It translates to CASSIRLAGEAQFF. The genes are TRBV19 and TRBJ2-1; 12 positions agree with TRBD2. The length of the CDR3 is 14 residues. Germline V gene data show CDR1 as LNHDA and CDR2 as SQIVND (reference sequence). The V gene end was trimmed by 2 bases and the J gene end by 12 bases; junction bases not matched to a gene: 5.

The CDR3 loop is CASSATGTGVQETQYF. In DNA, the CDR3 is TGCGCCAGCAGCGCCACCGGGACAGGGGTACAAGAGACCCAGTACTTC. This rearrangement joins TRBV5-1 to TRBJ2-5; 10 bases fit TRBD1. Trimming cost V 4 bases and J 2 bases; bases outside gene matches: 8. Germline-derived CDR1 and CDR2 are SGHRS and YFSETQ. The CDR3 covers 16 residues.

In its sample, this clone was seen once. The chain has TRBV10-3 and TRBJ1-2; D remains ambiguous. Deletions cut 8 bases from V and 5 bases from J, with 9 bases between. Germline V CDR1 and CDR2: ENHRY, SYGVKD. The CDR3 covers 11 residues. The CDR3 nucleotides are TGTGCCATCCAACGAGCGTATGGCTACACCTTC. It yields the protein CAIQRAYGYTF.